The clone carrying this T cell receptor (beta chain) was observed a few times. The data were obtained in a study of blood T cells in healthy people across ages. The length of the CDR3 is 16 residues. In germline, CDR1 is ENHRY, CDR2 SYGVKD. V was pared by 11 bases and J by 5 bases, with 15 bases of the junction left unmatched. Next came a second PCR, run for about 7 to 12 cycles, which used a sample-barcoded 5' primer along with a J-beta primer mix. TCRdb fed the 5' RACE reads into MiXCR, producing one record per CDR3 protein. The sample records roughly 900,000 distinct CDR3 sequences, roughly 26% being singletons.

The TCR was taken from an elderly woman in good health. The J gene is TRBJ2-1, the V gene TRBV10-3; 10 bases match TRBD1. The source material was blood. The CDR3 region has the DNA TGTGCCCTTGGAGCCGGGACAGGGGTTGCGAACAATGAGCAGTTCTTC. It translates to CALGAGTGVANNEQFF.